This T cell receptor (beta chain) was observed in a study of T cell responses to AZD1222 COVID-19 vaccine. Germline V gene data show CDR1 as SGDLS and CDR2 as YYNGEE. The ends were cut back, 4 bases at V and 9 bases at J, with 17 bases in the middle. This CDR3 comprises 14 residues. Profiling relied on immunoSEQ multiplex PCR, and the TCRdb table lists in-frame clones only, not all of them. The sample lists approximately 140,000 clones, more than 85% seen once, with 5% to 5.5% in the top ten. This material consisted of peripheral blood, taken on day 0 of AZD1222 vaccination. The V and J genes are TRBV9 and TRBJ2-1; the D gene could be TRBD1 or TRBD2 (6 bases each). The receptor's source is an adult in good health. CDR3 DNA: TGTGCCAGCAGCTTTCCAGCAGAGGGGGGTGAGCAGTTCTTC. It is translated as CASSFPAEGGEQFF.